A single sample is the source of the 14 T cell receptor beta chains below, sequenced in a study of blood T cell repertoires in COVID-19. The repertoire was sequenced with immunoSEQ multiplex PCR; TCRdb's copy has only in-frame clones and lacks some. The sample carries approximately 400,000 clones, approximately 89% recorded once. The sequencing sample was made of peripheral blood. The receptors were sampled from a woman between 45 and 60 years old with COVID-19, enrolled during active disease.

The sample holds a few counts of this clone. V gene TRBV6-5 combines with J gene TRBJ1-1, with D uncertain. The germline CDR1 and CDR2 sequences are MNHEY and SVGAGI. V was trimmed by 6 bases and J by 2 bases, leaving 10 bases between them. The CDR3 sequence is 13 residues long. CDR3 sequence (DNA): TGTGCCAGCAGGGTAGAGAGAAACACTGAAGCTTTCTTT. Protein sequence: CASRVERNTEAFF.

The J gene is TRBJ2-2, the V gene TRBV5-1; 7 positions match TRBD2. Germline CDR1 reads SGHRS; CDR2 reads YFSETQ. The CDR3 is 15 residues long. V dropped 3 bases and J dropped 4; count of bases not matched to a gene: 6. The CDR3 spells CASSSLPGGTGELFF. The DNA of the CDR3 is TGCGCCAGCAGCTCCCTTCCGGGGGGCACCGGGGAGCTGTTTTTT.

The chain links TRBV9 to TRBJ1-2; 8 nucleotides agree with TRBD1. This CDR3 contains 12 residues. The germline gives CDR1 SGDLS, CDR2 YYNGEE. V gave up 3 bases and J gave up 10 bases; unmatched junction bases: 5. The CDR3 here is CASSAGTGSYTF. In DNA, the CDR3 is TGTGCCAGCAGCGCGGGGACAGGTTCCTACACCTTC. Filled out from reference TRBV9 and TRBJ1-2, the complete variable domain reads DSGVTQTPKHLITATGQRVTLRCSPRSGDLSVYWYQQSLDQGLQFLIQYYNGEERAKGNILERFSAQQFPDLHSELNLSSLELGDSALYFCASSAGTGSYTFGSGTRLTVV.

The CDR3 region is CASSDEDSDFYGYTF. Written as DNA, the CDR3 is TGTGCCAGCAGTGACGAGGACAGTGACTTCTATGGCTACACCTTC. V and J are TRBV6-2 or TRBV6-3 and TRBJ1-2; perhaps TRBD1 as D (6 bases). Germline values: CDR1 MNHEY, CDR2 SVGEGT. V was cut by 5 bases and J by 4 bases, with 17 bases left in between. CDR3 length: 15 residues.

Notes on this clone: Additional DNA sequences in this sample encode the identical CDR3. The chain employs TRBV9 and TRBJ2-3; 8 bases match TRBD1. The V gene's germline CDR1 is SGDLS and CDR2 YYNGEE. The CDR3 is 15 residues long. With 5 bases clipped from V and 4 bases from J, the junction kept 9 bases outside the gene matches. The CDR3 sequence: CASSPNRGSADTQYF. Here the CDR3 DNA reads TGTGCCAGCAGTCCTAACAGGGGGTCGGCAGATACGCAGTATTTT.

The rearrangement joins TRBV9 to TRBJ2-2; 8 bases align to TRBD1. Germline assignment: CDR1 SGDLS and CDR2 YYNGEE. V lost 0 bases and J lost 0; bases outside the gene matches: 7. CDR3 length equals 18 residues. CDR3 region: CASSVGAGGTSNTGELFF. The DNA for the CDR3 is TGTGCCAGCAGCGTAGGTGCAGGGGGCACGTCGAACACCGGGGAGCTGTTTTTT.

CDR3 protein: CASSHERVEAFF. The CDR3 DNA reads as TGTGCCAGCAGCCACGAGCGGGTTGAAGCTTTCTTT. The J gene is TRBJ1-1, the V gene TRBV5-6; D unclear. V was clipped by 4 bases and J by 7 bases, with 11 bases between them. CDR3 size: 12 residues. Germline CDR1 is SGHDT and CDR2 is YYEEEE.

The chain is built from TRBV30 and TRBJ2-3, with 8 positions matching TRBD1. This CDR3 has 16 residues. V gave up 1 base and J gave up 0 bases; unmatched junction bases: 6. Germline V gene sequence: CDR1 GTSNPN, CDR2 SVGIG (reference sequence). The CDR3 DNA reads TGTGCCTGGAGTGCCCCCGCAGGGGGCAGCACAGATACGCAGTATTTT. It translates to CAWSAPAGGSTDTQYF. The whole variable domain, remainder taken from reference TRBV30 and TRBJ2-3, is SQTIHQWPATLVQPVGSPLSLECTVEGTSNPNLYWYRQAAGRGLQLLFYSVGIGQISSEVPQNLSASRPQDRQFILSSKKLLLSDSGFYLCAWSAPAGGSTDTQYFGPGTRLTVL.

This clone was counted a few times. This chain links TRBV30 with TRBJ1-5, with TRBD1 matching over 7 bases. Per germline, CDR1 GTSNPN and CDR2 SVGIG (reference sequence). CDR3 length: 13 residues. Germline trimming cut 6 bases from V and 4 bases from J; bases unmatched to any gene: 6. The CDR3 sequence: CACRTGHNQPQHF. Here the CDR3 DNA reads TGTGCCTGCAGGACAGGCCATAATCAGCCCCAGCATTTT.

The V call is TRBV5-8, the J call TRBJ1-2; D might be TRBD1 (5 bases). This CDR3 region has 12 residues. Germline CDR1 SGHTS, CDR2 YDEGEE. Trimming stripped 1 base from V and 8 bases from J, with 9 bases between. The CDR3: CASSLRQFGYTF. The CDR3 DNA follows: TGTGCCAGCAGCTTGAGACAGTTCGGCTACACCTTC.

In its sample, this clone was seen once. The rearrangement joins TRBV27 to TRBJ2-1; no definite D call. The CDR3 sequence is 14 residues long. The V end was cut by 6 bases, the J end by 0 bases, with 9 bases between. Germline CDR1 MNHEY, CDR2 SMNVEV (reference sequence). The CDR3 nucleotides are TGTGCCAGCAGGCAGACATACTCCTACAATGAGCAGTTCTTC. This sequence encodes CASRQTYSYNEQFF.

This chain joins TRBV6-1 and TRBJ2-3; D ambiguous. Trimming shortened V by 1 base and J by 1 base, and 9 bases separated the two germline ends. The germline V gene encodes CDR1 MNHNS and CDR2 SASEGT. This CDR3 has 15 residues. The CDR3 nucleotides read TGTGCCAGCAGTGAAGGACGGGTTGGCACAGATACGCAGTATTTT. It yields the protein CASSEGRVGTDTQYF.

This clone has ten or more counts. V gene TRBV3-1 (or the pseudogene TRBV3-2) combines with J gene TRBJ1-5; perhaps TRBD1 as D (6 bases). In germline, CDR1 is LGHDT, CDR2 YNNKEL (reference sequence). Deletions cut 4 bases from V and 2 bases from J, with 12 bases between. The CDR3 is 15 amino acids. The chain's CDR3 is CASSLQGTGNQPQHF. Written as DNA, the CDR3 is TGTGCCAGCAGCCTGCAGGGGACGGGCAATCAGCCCCAGCATTTT.

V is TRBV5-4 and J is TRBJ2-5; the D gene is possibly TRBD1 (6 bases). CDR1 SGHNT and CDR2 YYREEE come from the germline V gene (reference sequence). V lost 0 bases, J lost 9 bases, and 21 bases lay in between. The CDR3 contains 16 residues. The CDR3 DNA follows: TGTGCCAGCAGCTTGGGAGGGGGTAGGATTTCGGAGGCCCAGTACTTC. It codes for CASSLGGGRISEAQYF.